These 26 T cell receptor beta chains share one sample of origin, sequenced in a study of T cells in Graves' hyperthyroidism and ophthalmopathy. TCR beta CDR3 sequences were amplified from RNA transcripts. RT-PCR in the first round (using the HTBI primer set) targeted the TCR CDR3. TCRdb processed the multiplex PCR reads anew with MiXCR; each CDR3 protein has one entry. The sample includes fewer than 750,000 distinct CDR3 sequences, about 14% of them seen just once. The sequenced sample was blood. These TCRs come from a woman between 50 and 59 years old with Graves' ophthalmopathy.

This clonotype was detected ten times or more. The chain recombines TRBV27 with TRBJ2-1; tentative D call: TRBD2 (7 bases). The germline V gene encodes CDR1 MNHEY and CDR2 SMNVEV (reference sequence). The CDR3 contains 14 residues. The V and J ends lost 6 bases and 8 bases respectively, with 17 bases between them. This chain's CDR3 is CASRIGGGSYEQFF. In nucleotides, the CDR3 is TGTGCCAGCAGAATTGGGGGCGGGAGCTATGAGCAGTTCTTC.

This clonotype came up a few times. V is TRBV19 and J is TRBJ1-5; no definite D call. There are 16 residues in the CDR3. The germline V gene encodes CDR1 LNHDA and CDR2 SQIVND (reference sequence). V lost 4 bases and J 0 bases, leaving 13 bases between the germline ends. The CDR3 protein is CASSTLGSNSNQPQHF. The DNA of the CDR3 is TGTGCCAGTAGTACCTTGGGCAGTAATAGCAATCAGCCCCAGCATTTT. Based on the CDR3 plus reference TRBV19 and TRBJ1-5, the full variable domain is DGGITQSPKYLFRKEGQNVTLSCEQNLNHDAMYWYRQDPGQGLRLIYYSQIVNDFQKGDIAEGYSVSREKKESFPLTVTSAQKNPTAFYLCASSTLGSNSNQPQHFGDGTRLSIL.

The chain recombines TRBV28 with TRBJ2-1, with a tentative D call TRBD2 (6 bases). V was trimmed by 6 bases and J by 3 bases, leaving 18 bases between them. The length of the CDR3 is 16 residues. In germline, CDR1 is MDHEN, CDR2 SYDVKM. The CDR3 sequence is CASSPAGGGRYNEQFF. CDR3 DNA: TGTGCCAGCAGCCCCGCCGGGGGAGGCCGCTACAATGAGCAGTTCTTC. Supplemented by reference TRBV28 and TRBJ2-1, the full variable domain reads DVKVTQSSRYLVKRTGEKVFLECVQDMDHENMFWYRQDPGLGLRLIYFSYDVKMKEKGDIPEGYSVSREKKERFSLILESASTNQTSMYLCASSPAGGGRYNEQFFGPGTRLTVL.

V gene TRBV12-3 or TRBV12-4 combines with J gene TRBJ1-5, with TRBD1 matching over 8 bases. The CDR3 loop spans 14 amino acids. V lost 6 bases and J lost 7; bases outside the gene matches: 8. This CDR3 is CASSTTGGHQPQHF. The CDR3 DNA reads as TGTGCCAGCAGCACTACAGGGGGGCACCAGCCCCAGCATTTT.

This clonotype was seen only a few times. V gene TRBV5-6 combines with J gene TRBJ2-3, with 7 positions matching TRBD2. Germline V gives CDR1 SGHDT, CDR2 YYEEEE. This CDR3 comprises 16 residues. After removal of 0 bases from V and 2 bases from J, the junction contained 6 bases not matched to a gene. The CDR3 protein is CASSLAAGLTTDTQYF. The CDR3 region has the DNA TGTGCCAGCAGCTTGGCAGCGGGACTGACCACAGATACGCAGTATTTT.

Remarks on this clonotype: This may stem from a read error, because a much larger clone lies one nucleotide away. This rearrangement joins TRBV9 to TRBJ2-1; 7 bases are shared with TRBD2. Germline V gives CDR1 SGDLS, CDR2 YYNGEE. The CDR3 is 16 amino acids. The CDR3 loop reads CASNPHGASGRNEQIF. CDR3 sequence (DNA): TGTGCCAGCAACCCCCACGGGGCTAGCGGCCGCAATGAGCAGATCTTC. Full variable domain (rest looked up from reference TRBV9 and TRBJ2-1): DSGVTQTPKHLITATGQRVTLRCSPRSGDLSVYWYQQSLDQGLQFLIQYYNGEERAKGNILERFSAQQFPDLHSELNLSSLELGDSALYFCASNPHGASGRNEQIFGPGTRLTVL.

V and J are TRBV7-2 and TRBJ1-4, with D possibly being TRBD1 (6 bases). The CDR3 totals 14 residues. The V end was cut by 5 bases, the J end by 12 bases, with 19 bases between. Germline CDR1 and CDR2: SGHTA and FQGNSA. CDR3 loop: CASSPGQQGLELFF. DNA of the CDR3: TGTGCCAGCAGCCCGGGGCAACAGGGATTGGAACTGTTTTTT. Looking up the rest from reference TRBV7-2 and TRBJ1-4 gives the full variable domain: GAGVSQSPSNKVTEKGKDVELRCDPISGHTALYWYRQSLGQGLEFLIYFQGNSAPDKSGLPSDRFSAERTGGSVSTLTIQRTQQEDSAVYLCASSPGQQGLELFFGSGTQLSVL.

This clonotype was counted at least ten times. The CDR3 loop reads CASSLPPTSGRSTGELFF. The DNA for the CDR3 is TGTGCCAGCAGCTTACCGCCGACTAGCGGGAGGAGCACCGGGGAGCTGTTTTTT. V gene TRBV7-6 combines with J gene TRBJ2-2; 13 nucleotides align to TRBD2. The CDR3 consists of 18 residues. The germline gives CDR1 SGHVS, CDR2 FNYEAQ. With 2 bases clipped from V and 4 bases from J, the junction kept 7 bases outside the gene matches.

In this sample, this clonotype turned up many times. The junction departs from the called germline gene at one end, perhaps through a read error. The rearrangement joins TRBV12-3 or TRBV12-4 to TRBJ2-1, with 8 nucleotides matching TRBD1. The CDR3 covers 16 residues. The CDR3 DNA follows: TGTGCCAGCACTTTAGGGGAAACGACAGGGGTCAATGAGCAGTTCTTC. Its protein product is CASTLGETTGVNEQFF.

At least ten counts were recorded for this clonotype. The chain recombines TRBV5-1 with TRBJ1-6; no definite D call. Germline V gene sequence: CDR1 SGHRS, CDR2 YFSETQ. The CDR3 is 13 amino acids. The V and J ends lost 4 bases and 8 bases respectively, with 10 bases between them. Here the CDR3 reads CASSPHFDSPLHF. DNA for the CDR3: TGCGCCAGCAGCCCTCACTTTGATTCACCCCTCCACTTT. Full variable domain (outside the CDR3, taken from reference TRBV5-1 and TRBJ1-6): KAGVTQTPRYLIKTRGQQVTLSCSPISGHRSVSWYQQTPGQGLQFLFEYFSETQRNKGNFPGRFSGRQFSNSRSEMNVSTLELGDSALYLCASSPHFDSPLHFGNGTRLTVT.

The chain has TRBV29-1 and TRBJ1-2, with D possibly being TRBD1 (5 bases). The CDR3 is 12 amino acids. Trimming shortened V by 7 bases and J by 8 bases, and 17 bases separated the two germline ends. Germline V lookup: CDR1 SQVTM, CDR2 ANQGSEA. CDR3 in DNA: TGCAGCGCCCAAGGAGGGGTGGAAGGCTACACCTTC. It specifies CSAQGGVEGYTF.

This clonotype was recorded many times. This CDR3 reads CSARSHTGTPEQFF. The CDR3 DNA reads as TGCAGTGCTAGATCACACACCGGGACACCGGAGCAGTTCTTC. The chain carries TRBV20-1 and TRBJ2-1, with a weak D call TRBD1 (6 bases). Germline loops: CDR1 DFQATT, CDR2 SNEGSKA (reference sequence). V lost 2 bases and J 10 bases, leaving 18 bases between the germline ends. This CDR3 comprises 14 residues.

The chain links TRBV6-1 to TRBJ1-1; TRBD1 matches at 7 bases. The CDR3 sequence is 15 residues long. Losses at the gene ends were 7 bases for V and 1 base for J; bases not matched to a gene: 9. Germline CDR1 reads MNHNS; CDR2 reads SASEGT. This CDR3 is CASKDRDAGNTEAFF. The CDR3 region has the DNA TGTGCCAGCAAAGACAGGGACGCTGGGAACACTGAAGCTTTCTTT.

This clonotype was counted many times. V is TRBV12-3 or TRBV12-4 and J is TRBJ2-7; D is unresolved. This CDR3 comprises 11 residues. V gave up 4 bases and J gave up 6 bases, with 7 bases separating them. Here the CDR3 DNA reads TGTGCCAGCAGTTGGTCAGTCGAGCAGTACTTC. It codes for CASSWSVEQYF.

This clonotype was counted at least ten times. The chain employs TRBV6-1 and TRBJ1-2; TRBD1 agrees at 7 bases. The CDR3 runs 16 residues. Germline trimming cut 5 bases from V and 4 bases from J; bases unmatched to any gene: 13. Germline CDR1 MNHNS, CDR2 SASEGT. CDR3 in amino acids: CASSRDSSLVLYGYTF. CDR3 sequence (DNA): TGTGCCAGCAGTAGGGACAGCTCCCTCGTGCTCTATGGCTACACCTTC.

This clonotype was picked up many times. V and J are TRBV29-1 and TRBJ2-3; 8 bases map to TRBD2. This CDR3 region has 13 residues. V was pared by 4 bases and J by 4 bases, with 4 bases of the junction left unmatched. Germline loops: CDR1 SQVTM, CDR2 ANQGSEA. CDR3 residues: CSVGGRIADTQYF. The CDR3 bases are TGCAGCGTTGGCGGGAGGATCGCAGATACGCAGTATTTT.

The V call is TRBV5-1, the J call TRBJ2-3, with D possibly TRBD2 on 6 matching bases. The CDR3 spans 16 residues. The germline CDR1 and CDR2 sequences are SGHRS and YFSETQ. V was pared by 0 bases and J by 3 bases, with 14 bases between. The CDR3 loop is CASSLGLARGTDTQYF. In nucleotides, the CDR3 is TGCGCCAGCAGCTTGGGTCTAGCGAGAGGTACAGATACGCAGTATTTT.

This clonotype was counted a few times. The V and J genes are TRBV4-1 and TRBJ2-1; D is possibly TRBD1 (6 bases). This CDR3 has 16 residues. Per the germline V gene, CDR1 is MGHRA and CDR2 is YSYEKL. Trimming cost V 0 bases and J 4 bases, with 13 bases left between them. The CDR3 nucleotides read TGCGCCAGCAGCCAAGATTGGCCGGGACAATACAATGAGCAGTTCTTC. Translated: CASSQDWPGQYNEQFF.

This clonotype was seen many times. J is TRBJ2-3 and V is TRBV18; D ambiguous. CDR1 and CDR2 from the germline V gene are KGHSH and LQKENI. V was shortened by 1 base and J by 3 bases, with 11 bases between the two germline ends. This CDR3 region has 15 residues. The CDR3 loop reads CASSPLGQETDTQYF. CDR3 coding DNA: TGTGCCAGCTCACCACTAGGCCAGGAGACAGATACGCAGTATTTT.

This clonotype was recorded many times. The chain links TRBV12-3 or TRBV12-4 to TRBJ2-7, with 12 nucleotides matching TRBD2. The junction had 6 bases not matched to a gene; V was cut back by 2 bases and J by 7 bases. This CDR3 has 15 amino acids. This CDR3 reads CASSLRSSGRGEQYF. The CDR3 DNA reads as TGTGCCAGCAGTTTAAGGTCTAGCGGGAGGGGAGAGCAGTACTTC.

To note about this clonotype: A much bigger clone sits one base away, suggesting this may be a read error. The J gene is TRBJ2-7, the V gene TRBV10-3; perhaps D is TRBD1 or TRBD2 (6 bases each). Between the trimmed V and J ends, which lost 11 bases and 2 bases, there was a span of 22 bases. The germline V gene encodes CDR1 ENHRY and CDR2 SYGVKD. This CDR3 is built from 15 residues. CDR3 in amino acids: CAFKGGHSLAYEQYF. The CDR3 coding sequence is TGTGCCTTCAAAGGGGGGCACTCACTAGCCTACGAGCAGTACTTC.

With respect to this clonotype: At one boundary the junction diverges from the germline segment, which might be a read error. This rearrangement joins TRBV6-2 or TRBV6-3 to TRBJ2-3; TRBD2 matches at 7 bases. The germline gives CDR1 MNHEY, CDR2 SVGEGT. CDR3 size: 15 residues. CDR3 in DNA: TGTGCCAACAGTTACTTGCCGGGAGGAGTAGATACGCAGTATTTT. Translation gives CANSYLPGGVDTQYF.

This chain's CDR3 is CASSFSLATGYEQYF. The CDR3 nucleotides are TGTGCCAGCAGCTTCTCATTAGCGACGGGCTACGAGCAGTACTTC. The chain has TRBV5-8 and TRBJ2-7; possibly TRBD2 for D (5 bases). Trimming took off 2 bases at V and 3 bases at J, with 15 bases between the two ends. The CDR3 spans 15 residues. The germline V gene encodes CDR1 SGHTS and CDR2 YDEGEE.

At least ten counts were recorded for this clonotype. The genes are TRBV11-2 and TRBJ2-7; tentatively, D is TRBD2 (6 bases). Germline V CDR1 and CDR2: SGHAT, FQNNGV. The CDR3 contains 15 residues. V gave up 6 bases and J gave up 3 bases, with 18 bases separating them. This CDR3 reads CASRQPGLNLYEQYF. The CDR3 DNA is TGTGCCAGCAGGCAACCGGGACTCAACCTCTACGAGCAGTACTTC.

This clonotype was seen a handful of times. At one boundary the junction diverges from the germline segment, which might be a read error. Here the CDR3 reads CSASERVPPLEQCF. As DNA, the CDR3 is TGCAGTGCTAGTGAGAGGGTCCCTCCACTCGAGCAGTGCTTC. This chain joins TRBV20-1 and TRBJ2-7, with D possibly matching TRBD2 (5 bases). The CDR3 is made up of 14 amino acids. Germline lookup yields CDR1 DFQATT and CDR2 SNEGSKA (reference sequence).

This rearrangement joins TRBV15 to TRBJ2-3, with TRBD1 as a possible D gene (5 bases). The V end was cut by 7 bases, the J end by 2 bases, with 10 bases between. CDR1 and CDR2 from the germline V gene are LNHNV and YYDKDF (reference sequence). The CDR3 contains 13 residues. The CDR3 loop reads CATTRTNTDTQYF. The CDR3 DNA reads as TGTGCCACCACGCGGACAAACACAGATACGCAGTATTTT.